This T cell receptor beta chain was retrieved from a study of blood T cell repertoires in COVID-19. Study-wide background: COVID-19 samples, acute and convalescent, were from the United States, Italy and Spain. Nucleic acid was either cDNA or gDNA, and it came from T cells, B-cell-depleted T cells, or PBMCs.

V lost 3 bases, J lost 0 bases, and 13 bases lay in between. CDR3 length: 16 amino acids. Germline lookup yields CDR1 LGHDT and CDR2 YNNKEL (reference sequence). Authors' processing steps: It was from reference gene primer amplification that nucleated cell counts were estimated. Assay used: immunoSEQ multiplex PCR; TCRdb lists only in-frame clones, some missing. D and trimming were read from the DNA, whereas the V and J calls and clone size are those reported in that table. The top ten hold 5.5% to 8% of the sample, which has roughly 230,000 clones, about 85% seen once. Sequenced: peripheral blood. The TCR sequence derives from a woman in her sixties with active or convalescent COVID-19. This chain joins TRBV3-1 (or the pseudogene TRBV3-2) and TRBJ2-3; TRBD2 might be the D (6 bases). The CDR3 sequence is CASSHPGRGSTDTQYF. The CDR3 DNA reads as TGTGCCAGCAGCCATCCCGGTCGGGGGAGCACAGATACGCAGTATTTT.